This T cell receptor (beta chain) was captured in a study of cytomegalovirus exposure and HLA in healthy donors (dated by TCRdb to about 2017). About the study as a whole: According to an earlier analysis of a few hundred of the donors, some 180 million T cells yielded 100 million or so unique TCR beta sequences and about 280 Gb of sequence data. The genetic ancestry cluster associated with self-reported Caucasian donors included around 76% of the approximately 430 genotyped donors. Around 330 gigabases of sequencing data and 91 million or so unique TCR sequences made up an early release that covered fewer than 650 HLA-typed donors. Among about 370 genotyped donors of the cohort, an average of approximately 240,000 unique TCR beta nucleotide sequences was sequenced per donor, of which about 19% were non-productive. A later analysis re-analyzed previously published TCR beta repertoires from about 730 donors and added high-resolution HLA genotyping to study TCR occurrence patterns. HLA typing covered class I and class II loci at four-digit resolution. In addition to the first cohort of hundreds of subjects, a separate validation cohort of approximately 120 different subjects was used. The study used immunosequencing to profile the T cell repertoires of several hundred subjects and linked those repertoires to cytomegalovirus serostatus. In a later genetic analysis, genome-wide SNP genotypes for about 65% of the roughly 700 donors were used, and that subset was treated as a discovery cohort. Because of strong linkage in the cohort, roughly five DR-DQ haplotypes were treated as single units for association and clustering. The study was designed to test whether signatures of past pathogen exposure could be identified by cataloging public T cell receptors. Every repertoire in the discovery cohort had been generated on one and the same sequencing platform. To predict cytomegalovirus infection status, the study brought together high-throughput TCR immunosequencing, statistical association of individual TCRs with disease status, and machine learning. Rather than drawing on any new phenotypic data, the later analysis identified candidate immune exposures from TCR beta sequences and the way those sequences occurred across donors. Donor age, sex, ethnicity and CMV serostatus were compiled together with the repertoire data. The number of typed donors differed by locus: 629-630 for A, B, C, DRB1 and DQB1; 522 for DQA1; fewer than 610 for DPA1; and some 430 for DPB1. In an earlier analysis of over 550 of the donors, high-throughput TCR beta sequencing was used to judge whether each TCR beta V gene segment behaved as functional or pseudogenic.

In regard to this clone: Its antigen is unknown. Base qualities are missing; no much larger clone stands one base away.

The cohort consisted of fewer than 700 healthy bone marrow donors. Cohort members were all nominally healthy when sampled, although unrecorded immune exposures were likely present. The donor tested CMV seropositive, placing the donor among the roughly 300 seropositive members of the cohort. Each donor provided a peripheral blood sample, and peripheral blood mononuclear cells were used for TCR beta sequencing. The Qiagen DNeasy Blood Extraction Kit was used to extract genomic DNA from the blood cell samples. Library creation used the immunoSEQ multiplex PCR assay. A mixture of 60 forward primers for TCR Vbeta segments and 13 reverse primers for TCR Jbeta segments was used in the multiplex PCR. The CDR3 region of rearranged TCR beta genes was amplified from genomic DNA with a multiplex PCR assay. The Illumina HiSeq System was used to sequence the amplified TCR beta libraries as 87-base-pair reads. As for how the authors treated the data: In a later analysis, some 80 million unique TCR beta chains were counted across the 500 to 850 repertoires, and roughly 10 million of these chains were shared by at least two donors. Raw reads were error-corrected and collapsed into unique sequences with a nearest-neighbor algorithm that merged closely related sequences to remove PCR and sequencing errors. V, D and J gene segments were assigned by aligning CDR3 sequences to IMGT reference sequences. For a sequence to be retained, a match of at least six nucleotides was required to both a V gene segment and a J gene segment. Rearrangements were classified as productive when the CDR3 lacked stop codons and remained in frame with V and J, and all other rearrangements were classified as non-productive. CDR3 was defined according to IMGT convention as the region running from the second conserved V-encoded cysteine to the conserved J-encoded phenylalanine. In an earlier analysis of more than 550 of the donors, sequences lacking an unambiguous match to a single V gene segment were excluded. An earlier analysis of 587 of the donors classified V segments as functional when productive rearrangements were above 56.7% and as segregating when the standard deviation between donors was above 5%. A statistical classification framework was developed to diagnose cytomegalovirus status using the catalog of TCR beta chain sequences. A later analysis assigned V and J genes by comparing TCR nucleotide sequences with IMGT/GENE-DB human TR gene sequences. A later analysis assigned CDR3 sequences and most-parsimonious VDJ recombination scenarios with the TCRdist pipeline. In a later analysis, each TCR beta chain was defined by its CDR3 amino acid sequence together with its V-gene family, and reads lacking a unique V-gene family were excluded. A later analysis removed 592 highly shared, low-generation-probability nucleotide sequences to deal with suspected cross-contamination and a sequencing artifact. In a later analysis, a clonal expansion index was calculated for each public chain from normalized within-repertoire ranks of inferred template counts. In a later analysis, generation probabilities were computed using a VDJ recombination model fitted to out-of-frame rearrangements, and the results were checked against IGoR. Hypergeometric tests were used in a later analysis to score TCR-TCR, TCR-HLA and TCR-CMV co-occurrence, with a repertoire-size bias correction applied to the TCR pairs. To estimate false discovery rates, a later analysis permuted the HLA or CMV assignments 20 times. In a later analysis, co-occurring TCRs were grouped using DBSCAN, and TCRdist sequence similarity was added for clustering within HLA-allele-positive subsets. For co-occurrence clustering, repertoires with fewer than 30,000 or more than 120,000 public chains were excluded, along with five repertoires with anomalous nucleotide sharing. Held by TCRdb, this immuneACCESS table contains in-frame sequences only and omits some clones. Under half of the omission traces to an unresolved V gene where checked; the cause of the rest is unknown. V and J calls and clone size are copied from that table; D and trimming were computed from the DNA. For this sample there are roughly 150,000 clones; more than 60% appear just once. Together, the top ten hold under 9% of the sample.

Broad study findings and their caveats: The authors suggested that the approach could potentially be generalized to other disease states and immunological phenotypes. A further reported finding was that TCR beta sequences accurately predicted the HLA-A and HLA-B alleles for most subjects in the first cohort. Because HLA typing was unavailable for some donors at each locus, only the typed subset was used in association tests. A cluster of highly shared sequence variants was judged likely to represent a technical artifact of the sequencing pipeline. Across donors, most TCR sequences were observed very rarely, whereas some public TCRs were present in many individuals. Sequencing depth was assumed to be roughly uniform across donors in the presence/absence analyses, though that assumption may not hold. A later genetic analysis reported fewer N-insertions in productive TCRs among donors in an Asian-associated ancestry cluster than the approximately 700-donor mean. Correlated functional status among segregating V segments might be attributable to linkage disequilibrium, but an unknown experimental factor could not be ruled out. The study listed around 160 TCR beta chains as associated with cytomegalovirus. Assigning TCR associations to individual alleles was difficult when HLA alleles, especially DR and DQ, strongly co-occurred. In a later analysis, several top co-occurrence clusters were reported to appear linked to parvovirus B19, influenza, CMV and Epstein-Barr virus. In vitro tests confirmed that a few of the cytomegalovirus-associated TCR beta chains recognize cytomegalovirus antigens. Compared with equally common non-associated chains, HLA-associated TCR beta chains in a later analysis were more clonally expanded and had lower generation probabilities. A later analysis associated about 17,000 TCR beta sequences with specific HLA alleles at a false discovery rate of 0.05. According to a later analysis, TCR association rates differed among HLA loci, with DRB1 alleles showing the most associated TCRs and HLA-C alleles showing the fewest. Only TCR beta chains were sequenced in this cohort, and the absence of alpha or paired-chain data limited detectable features. In an earlier analysis of 450 to 750 of the donors, most TCR beta V segments appeared in productive rearrangements about 87% or about 30% of the time, broadly matching IMGT annotations. Some IMGT-functional V segments, including TRBV6-2 and TRBV6-3, could not be distinguished by the 87-base-pair reads and were therefore excluded. V-gene and J-gene trimming of TCR beta chains was associated with a missense DCLRE1C variant in a later genetic analysis, and the association was replicated in an independent cohort. In both the original and validation cohorts, the classifier was reported to diagnose cytomegalovirus status with high specificity and sensitivity. Most CMV-associated TCR beta chains appeared to be HLA-restricted in a later analysis, and the HLA associations seemed to be driven largely by CMV exposure. The only immune exposure information available for the cohort was CMV serostatus. Because counts were too low, about 15 rarely observed V segments, including chromosome 9 orphons, were left out of the earlier analysis of about 620 of the donors.

CDR1 and CDR2, looked up from the germline V gene (reference sequence), are SEHNR and FQNEAQ. Measured from the cysteine to the phenylalanine, the CDR3 is 15 residues long. Of all the DNA, just the CDR3 is kept, 45 bases in frame from base 1. V loses 6 bases, J loses 3 bases, and the germline ends lie 17 bases apart. Rearrangement joined TRBV7-9 to TRBJ2-5; the D gene cannot be named for sure. The sequence was collected from a woman between 35 and 50 years old in good health and CMV-seropositive. Sequencing was carried out using PBMCs. The CDR3 protein: CASRPVVAREETQYF. The DNA sequence is given as TGTGCCAGCAGACCGGTAGTTGCCCGCGAAGAGACCCAGTACTTC.